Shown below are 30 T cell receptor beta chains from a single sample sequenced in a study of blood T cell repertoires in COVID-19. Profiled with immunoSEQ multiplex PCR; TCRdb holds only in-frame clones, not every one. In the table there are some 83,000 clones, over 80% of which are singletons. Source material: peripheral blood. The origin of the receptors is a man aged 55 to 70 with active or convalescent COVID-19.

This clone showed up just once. The CDR3 DNA reads as TGTGCCAGCAGCTTCACAGGGGGCGGTCAGCCCCAGCATTTT. Its translation: CASSFTGGGQPQHF. The genes are TRBV5-6 and TRBJ1-5, with TRBD1 identical over 9 bases. CDR3 length equals 14 residues. Germline trimming cut 2 bases from V and 6 bases from J; bases unmatched to any gene: 3. Germline V CDR1 and CDR2: SGHDT, YYEEEE.

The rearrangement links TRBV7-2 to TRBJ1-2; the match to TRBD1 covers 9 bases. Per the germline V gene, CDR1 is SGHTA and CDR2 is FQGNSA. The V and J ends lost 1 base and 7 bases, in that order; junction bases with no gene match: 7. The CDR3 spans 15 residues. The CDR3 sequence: CASSLGLQGAGGYTF. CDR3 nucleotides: TGTGCCAGCAGCTTAGGGTTACAGGGGGCAGGTGGCTACACCTTC.

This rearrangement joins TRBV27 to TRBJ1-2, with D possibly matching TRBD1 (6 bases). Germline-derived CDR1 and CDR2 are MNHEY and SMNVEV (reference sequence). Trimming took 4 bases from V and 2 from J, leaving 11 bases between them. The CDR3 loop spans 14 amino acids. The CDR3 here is CASSSRGQNYGYTF. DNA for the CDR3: TGTGCCAGCAGTTCTAGAGGACAGAACTATGGCTACACCTTC.

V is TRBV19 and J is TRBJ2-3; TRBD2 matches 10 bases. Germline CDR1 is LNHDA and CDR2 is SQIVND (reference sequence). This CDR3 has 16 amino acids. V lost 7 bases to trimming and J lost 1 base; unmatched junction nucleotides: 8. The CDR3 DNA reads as TGTGCCAGTAATCTAGCGGGGGAGATACGCACAGATACGCAGTATTTT. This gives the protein CASNLAGEIRTDTQYF.

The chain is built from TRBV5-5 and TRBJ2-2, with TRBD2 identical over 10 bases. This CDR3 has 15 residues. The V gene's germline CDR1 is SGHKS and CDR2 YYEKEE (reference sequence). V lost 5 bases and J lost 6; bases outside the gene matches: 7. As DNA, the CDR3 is TGTGCCAGCAGACCCGGGACTAGCGTGCCCGGGGAGCTGTTTTTT. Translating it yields CASRPGTSVPGELFF.

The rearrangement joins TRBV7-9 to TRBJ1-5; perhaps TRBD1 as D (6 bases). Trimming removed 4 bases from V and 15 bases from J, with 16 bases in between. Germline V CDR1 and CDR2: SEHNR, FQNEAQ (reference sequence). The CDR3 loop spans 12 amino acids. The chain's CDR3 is CASSSLDSHLHF. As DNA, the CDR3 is TGTGCCAGCAGCTCCCTGGACAGCCATTTGCATTTT. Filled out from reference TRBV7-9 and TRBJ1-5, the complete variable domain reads DTGVSQNPRHKITKRGQNVTFRCDPISEHNRLYWYRQTLGQGPEFLTYFQNEAQLEKSRLLSDRFSAERPKGSFSTLEIQRTEQGDSAMYLCASSSLDSHLHFGDGTRLSIL.

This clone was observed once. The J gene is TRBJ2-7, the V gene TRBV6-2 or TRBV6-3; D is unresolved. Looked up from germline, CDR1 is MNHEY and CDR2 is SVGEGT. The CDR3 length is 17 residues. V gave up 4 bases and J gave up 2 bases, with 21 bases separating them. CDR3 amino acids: CASSFRPGARGTYEQYF. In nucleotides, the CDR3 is TGTGCCAGCAGTTTCCGCCCCGGTGCACGCGGAACCTACGAGCAGTACTTC.

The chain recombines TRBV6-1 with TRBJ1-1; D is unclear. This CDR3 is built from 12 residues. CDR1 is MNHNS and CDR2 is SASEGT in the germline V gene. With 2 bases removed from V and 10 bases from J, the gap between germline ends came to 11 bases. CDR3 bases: TGTGCCAGCAGTGAATTGTGGGAGGGAGCTTTCTTT. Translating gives CASSELWEGAFF.

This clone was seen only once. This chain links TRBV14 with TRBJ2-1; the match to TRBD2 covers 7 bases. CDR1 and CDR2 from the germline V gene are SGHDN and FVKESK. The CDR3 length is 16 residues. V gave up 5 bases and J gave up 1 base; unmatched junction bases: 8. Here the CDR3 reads CASSSLGGGSYNEQFF. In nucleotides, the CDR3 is TGTGCCAGCAGCTCCCTGGGCGGGGGTTCCTACAATGAGCAGTTCTTC.

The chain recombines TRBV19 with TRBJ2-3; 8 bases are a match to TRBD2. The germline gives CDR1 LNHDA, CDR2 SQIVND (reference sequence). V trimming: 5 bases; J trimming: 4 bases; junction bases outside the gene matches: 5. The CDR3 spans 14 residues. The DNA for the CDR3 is TGTGCCAGTAGTGGGACGCGGGGGGCAGATACGCAGTATTTT. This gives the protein CASSGTRGADTQYF.

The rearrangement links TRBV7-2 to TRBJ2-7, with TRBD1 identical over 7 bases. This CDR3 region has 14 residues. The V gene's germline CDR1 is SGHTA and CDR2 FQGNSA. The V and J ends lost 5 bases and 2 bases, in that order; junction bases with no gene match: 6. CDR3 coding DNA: TGTGCCAGCAGCAGCCGACAGGGAACCTACGAGCAGTACTTC. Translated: CASSSRQGTYEQYF.

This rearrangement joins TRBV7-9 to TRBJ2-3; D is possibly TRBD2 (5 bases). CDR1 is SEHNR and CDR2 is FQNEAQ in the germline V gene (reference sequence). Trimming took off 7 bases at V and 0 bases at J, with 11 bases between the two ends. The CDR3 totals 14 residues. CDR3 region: CASTLEGSTDTQYF. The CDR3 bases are TGTGCCAGCACCCTTGAGGGAAGCACAGATACGCAGTATTTT.

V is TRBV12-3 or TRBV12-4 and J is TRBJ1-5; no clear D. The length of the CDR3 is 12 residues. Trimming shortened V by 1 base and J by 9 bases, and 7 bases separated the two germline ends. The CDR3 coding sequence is TGTGCCAGCAGTTTAGGGAGGAGGCCCCAGCATTTT. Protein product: CASSLGRRPQHF.

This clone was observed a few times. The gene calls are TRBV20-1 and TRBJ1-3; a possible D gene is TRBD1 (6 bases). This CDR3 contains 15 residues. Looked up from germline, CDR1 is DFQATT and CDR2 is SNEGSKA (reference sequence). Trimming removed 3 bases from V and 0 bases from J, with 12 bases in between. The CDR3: CSASTGQSSGNTIYF. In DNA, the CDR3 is TGCAGTGCTAGTACAGGGCAGAGCTCTGGAAACACCATATATTTT.

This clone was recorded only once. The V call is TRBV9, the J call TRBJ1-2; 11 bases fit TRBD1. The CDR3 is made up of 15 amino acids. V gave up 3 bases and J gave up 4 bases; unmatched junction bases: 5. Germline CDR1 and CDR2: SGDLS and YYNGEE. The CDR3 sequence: CASSGGTGGGYGYTF. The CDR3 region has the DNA TGTGCCAGCAGCGGGGGGACAGGGGGTGGCTATGGCTACACCTTC. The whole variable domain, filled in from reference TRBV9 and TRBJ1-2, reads DSGVTQTPKHLITATGQRVTLRCSPRSGDLSVYWYQQSLDQGLQFLIQYYNGEERAKGNILERFSAQQFPDLHSELNLSSLELGDSALYFCASSGGTGGGYGYTFGSGTRLTVV.

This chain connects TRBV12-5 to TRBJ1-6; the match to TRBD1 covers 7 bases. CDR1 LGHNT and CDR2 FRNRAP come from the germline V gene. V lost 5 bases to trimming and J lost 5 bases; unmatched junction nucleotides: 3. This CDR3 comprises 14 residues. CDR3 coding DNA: TGTGCTAGTGGTCTAGGACAGGATAATTCACCCCTCCACTTT. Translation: CASGLGQDNSPLHF.

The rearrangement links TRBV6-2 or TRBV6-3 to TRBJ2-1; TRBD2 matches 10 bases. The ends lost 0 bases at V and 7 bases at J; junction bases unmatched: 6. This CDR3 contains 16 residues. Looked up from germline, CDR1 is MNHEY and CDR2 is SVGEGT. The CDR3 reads CASSYSTGLAWNEQFF. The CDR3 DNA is TGTGCCAGCAGTTACTCGACGGGACTAGCGTGGAATGAGCAGTTCTTC.

The CDR3 nucleotides read TGTGCCAGTTCGACAGGGGTTAGCTATGGCTACACCTTC. It encodes CASSTGVSYGYTF. The rearrangement joins TRBV19 to TRBJ1-2; 8 bases are a match to TRBD1. The J segment lost 4 bases and the V segment lost 8 bases, leaving 6 bases of the junction unmatched. The CDR3 extends over 13 amino acids. CDR1 LNHDA and CDR2 SQIVND come from the germline V gene (reference sequence).

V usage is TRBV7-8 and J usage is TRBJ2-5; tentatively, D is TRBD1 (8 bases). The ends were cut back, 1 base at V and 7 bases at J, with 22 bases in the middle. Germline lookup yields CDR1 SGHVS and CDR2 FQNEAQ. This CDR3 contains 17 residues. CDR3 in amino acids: CASSLGQGRAGEGTQYF. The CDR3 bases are TGTGCCAGCAGCTTAGGACAGGGGAGGGCAGGCGAGGGGACCCAGTACTTC.

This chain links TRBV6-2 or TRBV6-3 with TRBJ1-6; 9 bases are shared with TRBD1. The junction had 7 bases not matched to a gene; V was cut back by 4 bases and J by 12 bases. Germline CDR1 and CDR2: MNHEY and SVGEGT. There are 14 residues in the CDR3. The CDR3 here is CASSFGTGLVPLHF. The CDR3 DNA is TGTGCCAGCAGTTTCGGGACAGGGCTTGTACCCCTCCACTTT.

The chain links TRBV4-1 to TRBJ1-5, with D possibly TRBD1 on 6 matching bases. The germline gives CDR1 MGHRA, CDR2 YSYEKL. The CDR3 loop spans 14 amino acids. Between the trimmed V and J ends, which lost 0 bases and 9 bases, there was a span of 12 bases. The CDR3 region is CASSQEQGYGPQHF. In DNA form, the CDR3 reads TGCGCCAGCAGCCAAGAACAGGGATACGGGCCCCAGCATTTT.

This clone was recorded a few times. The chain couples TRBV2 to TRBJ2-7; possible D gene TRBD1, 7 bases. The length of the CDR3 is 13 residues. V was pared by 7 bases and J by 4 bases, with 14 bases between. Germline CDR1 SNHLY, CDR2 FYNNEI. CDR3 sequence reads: CASTRRDRYEQYF. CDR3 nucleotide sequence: TGTGCCAGCACTAGGAGGGACAGATACGAGCAGTACTTC.

CDR3 nucleotides: TGCGCCAGCAGCCAGGAACTAGCGGGGGGTTTCAATGAGCAGTTCTTC. Its protein product is CASSQELAGGFNEQFF. The chain is built from TRBV4-3 and TRBJ2-1, with 12 bases fitting TRBD2. V trimming: 3 bases; J trimming: 6 bases; junction bases outside the gene matches: 6. Per germline, CDR1 LGHNA and CDR2 YSLEER. The CDR3 consists of 16 residues.

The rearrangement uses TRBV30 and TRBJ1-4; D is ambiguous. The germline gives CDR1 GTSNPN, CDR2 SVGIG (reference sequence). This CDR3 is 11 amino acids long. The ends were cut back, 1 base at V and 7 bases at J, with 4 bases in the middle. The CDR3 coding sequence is TGTGCCTGGAGTGGCGGTGAAAAACTGTTTTTT. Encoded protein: CAWSGGEKLFF.

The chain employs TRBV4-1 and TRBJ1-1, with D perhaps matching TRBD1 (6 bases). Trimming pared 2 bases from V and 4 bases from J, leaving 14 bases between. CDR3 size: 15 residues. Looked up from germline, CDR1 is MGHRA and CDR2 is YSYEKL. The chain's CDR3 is CASSQPHGGATEAFF. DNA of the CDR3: TGCGCCAGCAGCCAACCCCATGGGGGGGCCACTGAAGCTTTCTTT.

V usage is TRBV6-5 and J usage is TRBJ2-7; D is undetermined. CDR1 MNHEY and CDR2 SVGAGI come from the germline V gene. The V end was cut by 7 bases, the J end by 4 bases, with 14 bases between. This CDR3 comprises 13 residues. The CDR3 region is CASTQAPGYEQYF. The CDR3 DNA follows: TGTGCCAGCACTCAGGCTCCAGGATACGAGCAGTACTTC.

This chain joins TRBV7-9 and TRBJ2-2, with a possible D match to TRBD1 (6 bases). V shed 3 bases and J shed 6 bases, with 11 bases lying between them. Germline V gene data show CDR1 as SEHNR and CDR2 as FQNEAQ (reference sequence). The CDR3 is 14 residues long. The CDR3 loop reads CASSLGAQSGELFF. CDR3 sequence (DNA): TGTGCCAGCAGCTTGGGGGCGCAATCCGGGGAGCTGTTTTTT. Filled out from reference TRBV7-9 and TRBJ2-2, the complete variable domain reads DTGVSQNPRHKITKRGQNVTFRCDPISEHNRLYWYRQTLGQGPEFLTYFQNEAQLEKSRLLSDRFSAERPKGSFSTLEIQRTEQGDSAMYLCASSLGAQSGELFFGEGSRLTVL.

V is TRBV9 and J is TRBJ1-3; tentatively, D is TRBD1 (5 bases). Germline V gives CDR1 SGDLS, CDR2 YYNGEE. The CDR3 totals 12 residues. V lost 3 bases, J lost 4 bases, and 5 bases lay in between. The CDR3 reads CASSEGGNTIYF. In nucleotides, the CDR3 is TGTGCCAGCAGCGAGGGGGGAAACACCATATATTTT. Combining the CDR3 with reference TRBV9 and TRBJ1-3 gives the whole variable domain DSGVTQTPKHLITATGQRVTLRCSPRSGDLSVYWYQQSLDQGLQFLIQYYNGEERAKGNILERFSAQQFPDLHSELNLSSLELGDSALYFCASSEGGNTIYFGEGSWLTVV.

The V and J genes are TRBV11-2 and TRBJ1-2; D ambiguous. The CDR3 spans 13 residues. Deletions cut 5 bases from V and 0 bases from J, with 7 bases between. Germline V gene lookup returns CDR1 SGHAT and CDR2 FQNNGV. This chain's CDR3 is CASSRAANYGYTF. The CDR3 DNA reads TGTGCCAGCAGCCGAGCGGCTAACTATGGCTACACCTTC.

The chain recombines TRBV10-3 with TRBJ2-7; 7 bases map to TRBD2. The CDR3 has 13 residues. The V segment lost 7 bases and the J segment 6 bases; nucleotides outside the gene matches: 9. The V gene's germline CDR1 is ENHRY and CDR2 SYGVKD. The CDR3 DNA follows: TGTGCCATCACGGGAGGAGGGGAGGGCGAGCAGTACTTC. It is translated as CAITGGGEGEQYF.